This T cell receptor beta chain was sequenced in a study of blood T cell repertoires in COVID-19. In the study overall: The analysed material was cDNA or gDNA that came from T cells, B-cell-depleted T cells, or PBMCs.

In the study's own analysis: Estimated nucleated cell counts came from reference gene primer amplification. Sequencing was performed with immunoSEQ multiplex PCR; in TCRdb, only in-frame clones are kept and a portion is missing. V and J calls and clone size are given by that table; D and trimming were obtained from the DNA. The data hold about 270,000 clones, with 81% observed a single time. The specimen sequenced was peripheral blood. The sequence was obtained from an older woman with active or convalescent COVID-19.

DNA for the CDR3: TGTGCCAGCAGTGCCACAGGGGGCTCAATTCACACTGAAGCTTTCTTT. This sequence encodes CASSATGGSIHTEAFF. This rearrangement joins TRBV7-3 to TRBJ1-1; the match to TRBD1 covers 9 bases. Germline V gives CDR1 SGHTA, CDR2 FQGTGA. The CDR3 totals 16 residues. V shed 6 bases, J shed 3 bases, and the junction held 11 bases outside the gene matches.